This T cell receptor beta chain was captured by sequencing in a study of T-cell reconstitution after alpha-beta-depleted transplantation in children. With regard to this clonotype: Antigen: not known.

Germline assignment: CDR1 LNHDA and CDR2 SQIVND (reference sequence). The CDR3 totals 14 residues. V dropped 2 bases and J dropped 2; count of bases not matched to a gene: 1. TCRbeta library preparation incorporated unique molecular identifiers. Each CDR3 protein is one row after TCRdb ran MiXCR on the PCR reads. This sample has just under 250,000 distinct CDR3 sequences; over 20% occur once, and the top ten carry less than 3.5%. Study conclusions and caveats: One year post-transplant, T-cell counts and diversity were largely derived from T cells produced anew. Expanded graft clones, several hundred of them, were reportedly the source of alpha-beta T cells about two months after transplant.

The chain uses TRBV19 and TRBJ2-7, with 9 positions matching TRBD1. The sequence derives from a girl aged 2 to 10 with Fanconi anemia, due to receive a stem cell transplant. This specimen consisted of PBMCs, obtained before TCRalphabeta/CD19-depleted stem cell transplant. The CDR3 spells CASSIRTGAYEQYF. The CDR3, as DNA: TGTGCCAGTAGTATAAGGACAGGGGCCTACGAGCAGTACTTC.